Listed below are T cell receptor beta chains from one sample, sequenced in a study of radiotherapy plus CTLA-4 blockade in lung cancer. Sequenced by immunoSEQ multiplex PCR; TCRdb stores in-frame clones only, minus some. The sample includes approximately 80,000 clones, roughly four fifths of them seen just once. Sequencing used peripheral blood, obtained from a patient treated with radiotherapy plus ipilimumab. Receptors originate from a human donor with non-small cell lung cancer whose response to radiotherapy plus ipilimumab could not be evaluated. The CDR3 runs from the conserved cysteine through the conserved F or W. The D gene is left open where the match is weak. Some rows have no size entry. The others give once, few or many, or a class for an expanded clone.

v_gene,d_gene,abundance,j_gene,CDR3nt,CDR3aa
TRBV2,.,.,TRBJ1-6,TGTGCCAGCAGTCCCACAGAACAGGGAATTGGACCCCTCCACTTT,CASSPTEQGIGPLHF
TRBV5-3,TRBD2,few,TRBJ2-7,TGTGCCAGAAGCCAAACATCCGGGACTAGCGGGAGGGCGGGCTACGAGCAGTACTTC,CARSQTSGTSGRAGYEQYF
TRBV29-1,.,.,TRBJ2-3,TGCAGCGTTGAAAGTGTAGGGGGACGCACAGATACGCAGTATTTT,CSVESVGGRTDTQYF
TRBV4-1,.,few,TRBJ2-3,TGCGCCAGCAGCCAAGAGGTCTCGGCGGGGAGGGATACGCAGTATTTT,CASSQEVSAGRDTQYF
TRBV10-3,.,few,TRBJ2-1,TGTGCCATCAGGCCGGGACAATACAATGAGCAGTTCTTC,CAIRPGQYNEQFF
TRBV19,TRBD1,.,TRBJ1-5,TGTGCCAGTAGGGACAGGGTTAATCAGCCCCAGCATTTT,CASRDRVNQPQHF
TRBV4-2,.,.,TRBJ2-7,TGTGCCAGCAGCCAAGATCACAGGGACGAGCAGTACTTC,CASSQDHRDEQYF
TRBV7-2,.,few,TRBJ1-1,TGTGCCAGCAGCTACCCAGGGCCTACTTTCTTT,CASSYPGPTFF
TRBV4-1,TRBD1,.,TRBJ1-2,TGCGCCAGCAGCCAATTTCCGGGACAGGGGTATGGCTACACCTTC,CASSQFPGQGYGYTF
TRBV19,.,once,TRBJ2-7,TGTGCCAGTAGAAACTCGGGTAGCCACGAGCAGTACTTC,CASRNSGSHEQYF
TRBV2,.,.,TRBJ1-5,TGTGCCAGCAGTGGGGGGGGCGCTGGTAGTCAGCCCCAGCATTTT,CASSGGGAGSQPQHF
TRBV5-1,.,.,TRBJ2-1,TGCGCCAGCAGCTTAGGGCAGGGTGAAGTAGGTGAGCAGTTCTTC,CASSLGQGEVGEQFF
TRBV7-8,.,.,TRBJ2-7,TGTGCCAGCAGCTTACGGAGGGTAATTATGTACGAGCAGTACTTC,CASSLRRVIMYEQYF
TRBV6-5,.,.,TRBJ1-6,TGTGCCAGCAGTTACTCGGGCTACTCCTATAATTCACCCCTCCACTTT,CASSYSGYSYNSPLHF
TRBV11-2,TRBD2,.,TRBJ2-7,TGTGCCAGCAGCTTAGATCTAGCGGGAGTGTACGAGCAGTACTTC,CASSLDLAGVYEQYF
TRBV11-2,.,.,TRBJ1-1,TGTGCCAGCAGCTTAGGTCTAGGAGAGAACACTGAAGCTTTCTTT,CASSLGLGENTEAFF
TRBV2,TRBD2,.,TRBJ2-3,TGTGCCAGCAGCCGGGGACTAGCAGATACGCAGTATTTT,CASSRGLADTQYF
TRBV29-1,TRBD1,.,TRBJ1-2,TGCAGCGTTGAAGATTTGTCAGGGGGCGATGGCTACACCTTC,CSVEDLSGGDGYTF
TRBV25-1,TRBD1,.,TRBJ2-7,TGTGCCAGCAGTGATATAAGCCGGGACAGGGACCTCTACGAGCAGTACTTC,CASSDISRDRDLYEQYF
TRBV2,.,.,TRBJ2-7,TGTGCCAGCAGTGAATGGAGGAGCTCCGGGGTAGCGTCCTACGAGCAGTACTTC,CASSEWRSSGVASYEQYF
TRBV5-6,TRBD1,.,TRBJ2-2,TGTGCCAGCAGCCTTCCCTTCCGGGACAGATATTCCGGAGAGCTGTTTTTT,CASSLPFRDRYSGELFF
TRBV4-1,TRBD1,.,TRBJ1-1,TGCGCCAGCAGCCAAGCGGGACAGGGGATCACTGAAGCTTTCTTT,CASSQAGQGITEAFF
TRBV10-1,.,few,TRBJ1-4,TGCGCCAGCAGTGACAGGGATAATGAAAAACTGTTTTTT,CASSDRDNEKLFF
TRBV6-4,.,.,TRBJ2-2,TGTGCCAGCAGTGCCCAGGACACCGGGGAGCTGTTTTTT,CASSAQDTGELFF
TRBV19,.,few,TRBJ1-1,TGTGCCAGTAGTATCGGCAGGGCGAACACTGAAGCTTTCTTT,CASSIGRANTEAFF
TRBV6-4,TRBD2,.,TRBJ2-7,TGTGCCAGCAGTCCCGGGACTAGCGCCCCGGGGTACTTC,CASSPGTSAPGYF
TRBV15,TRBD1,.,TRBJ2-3,TGTGCCACCAGCCCAGGGGGAATAGATACGCAGTATTTT,CATSPGGIDTQYF
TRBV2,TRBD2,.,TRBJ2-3,TGTGCCAGGACACTAGCGGGAGGCACAGATACGCAGTATTTT,CARTLAGGTDTQYF
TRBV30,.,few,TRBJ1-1,TGCGCCTGGAGTGGTTACGGGGGATGGGGAGCTTTCTTT,CAWSGYGGWGAFF
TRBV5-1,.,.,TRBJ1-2,TGCGCCAGCAGCTCGTCAGGGTTAACGTCGGGCGGCTACACCTTC,CASSSSGLTSGGYTF
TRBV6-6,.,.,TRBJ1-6,TGTGCCAGCAGTCCTCGGGTGGGTAATTCACCCCTCCACTTT,CASSPRVGNSPLHF
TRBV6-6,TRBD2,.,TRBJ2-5,TGTGCCAGCAGTTACTTAGCGGGAGTGGGCCAAGAGACCCAGTACTTC,CASSYLAGVGQETQYF
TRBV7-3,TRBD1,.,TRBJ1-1,TGTGCCAGCAGCTCCCAGGGGGACACTGAAGCTTTCTTT,CASSSQGDTEAFF
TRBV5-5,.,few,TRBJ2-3,TGTGCCAGCAGCTTGGGGGGAGACCCTCCAGATACGCAGTATTTT,CASSLGGDPPDTQYF
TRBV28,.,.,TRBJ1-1,TGTGCCAGCATGAGGAACACTGAAGCTTTCTTT,CASMRNTEAFF
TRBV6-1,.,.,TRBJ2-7,TGTGCCAGCAGCTCCCCAGGGGTGCGCGAGCAGTACTTC,CASSSPGVREQYF
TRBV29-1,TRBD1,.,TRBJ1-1,TGCAGCGTGGGACAGATGAACACTGAAGCTTTCTTT,CSVGQMNTEAFF
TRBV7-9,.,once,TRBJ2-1,TGTGCCAGCAGCTTACGGGTCCGGGAGCAGTTCTTC,CASSLRVREQFF
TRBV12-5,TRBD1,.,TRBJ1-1,TGTGCTAGTGGTCCGAGGACAGGGGGCACTGAAGCTTTCTTT,CASGPRTGGTEAFF
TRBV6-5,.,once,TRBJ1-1,TGTGCCAGCAGACGGGGGACGGTGAACACTGAAGCTTTCTTT,CASRRGTVNTEAFF
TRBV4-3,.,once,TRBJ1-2,TGCGCCAGCAGCCAAGCAATGGGCAGTTCCTATGGCTACACCTTC,CASSQAMGSSYGYTF
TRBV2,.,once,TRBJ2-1,TGTGCCAGCAAGGACCGGGGGAATGAGCAGTTCTTC,CASKDRGNEQFF
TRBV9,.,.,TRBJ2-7,TGTGCCAGCAGCGGCAGGGTGTCCTACGAGCAGTACTTC,CASSGRVSYEQYF
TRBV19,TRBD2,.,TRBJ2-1,TGTGCCAGTAGTATCGGGACTAGCGGAACCTACAATGAGCAGTTCTTC,CASSIGTSGTYNEQFF
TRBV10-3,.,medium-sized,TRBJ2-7,TGTGCCATCACCTCCAGTGGCGAGCAGTACTTC,CAITSSGEQYF
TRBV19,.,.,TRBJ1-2,TGTGCCAGTATATCACGGACAGCGAACGCTAACTATGGCTACACCTTC,CASISRTANANYGYTF
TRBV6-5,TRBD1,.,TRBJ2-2,TGTGCCAGCAGTCGACAGGGGAACACCGGGGAGCTGTTTTTT,CASSRQGNTGELFF
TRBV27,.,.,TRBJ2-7,TGTGCCAGCAGTCCATCGGGGGACTACGAGCAGTACTTC,CASSPSGDYEQYF
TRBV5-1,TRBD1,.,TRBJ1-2,TGCGCCAGCAGCTTACAGGGGTACGGCTACACCTTC,CASSLQGYGYTF
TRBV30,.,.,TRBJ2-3,TGTGCCTGGAATAGGGGAAGTTCAGATACGCAGTATTTT,CAWNRGSSDTQYF
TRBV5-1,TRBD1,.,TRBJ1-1,TGCGCCAGCAGCTTTCGACAGGGGGACACTGAAGCTTTCTTT,CASSFRQGDTEAFF
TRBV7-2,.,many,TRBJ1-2,TGTGCCAGCAGCGTTATGTTGGACAGCCTCTATGGCTACACCTTC,CASSVMLDSLYGYTF
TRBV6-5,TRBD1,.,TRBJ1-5,TGTGCCAGCAGGGACAGGGATCAGCCCCAGCATTTT,CASRDRDQPQHF